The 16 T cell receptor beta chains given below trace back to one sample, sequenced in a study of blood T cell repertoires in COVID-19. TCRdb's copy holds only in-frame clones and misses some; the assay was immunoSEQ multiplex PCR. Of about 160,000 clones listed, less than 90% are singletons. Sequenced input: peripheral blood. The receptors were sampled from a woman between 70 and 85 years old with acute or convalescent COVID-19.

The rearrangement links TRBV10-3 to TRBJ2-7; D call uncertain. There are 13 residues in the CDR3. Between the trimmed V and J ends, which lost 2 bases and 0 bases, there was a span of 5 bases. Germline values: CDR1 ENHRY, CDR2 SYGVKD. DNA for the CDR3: TGTGCCATCAGTGAGCACACCTCCTACGAGCAGTACTTC. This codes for CAISEHTSYEQYF.

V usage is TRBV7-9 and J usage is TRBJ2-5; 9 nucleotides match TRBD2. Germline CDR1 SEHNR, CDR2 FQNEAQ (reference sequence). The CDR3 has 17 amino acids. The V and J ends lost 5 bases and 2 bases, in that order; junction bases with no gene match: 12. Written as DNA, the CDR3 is TGTGCCAGCAGCCCACGTCGGGGGCGGGGGGGGCAAGAGACCCAGTACTTC. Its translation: CASSPRRGRGGQETQYF.

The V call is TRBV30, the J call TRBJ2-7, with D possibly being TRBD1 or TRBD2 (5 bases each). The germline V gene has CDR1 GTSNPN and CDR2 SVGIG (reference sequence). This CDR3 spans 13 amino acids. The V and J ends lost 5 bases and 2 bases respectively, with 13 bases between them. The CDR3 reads CAWGTLRAYEQYF. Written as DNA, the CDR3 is TGTGCCTGGGGGACCCTCCGGGCCTACGAGCAGTACTTC.

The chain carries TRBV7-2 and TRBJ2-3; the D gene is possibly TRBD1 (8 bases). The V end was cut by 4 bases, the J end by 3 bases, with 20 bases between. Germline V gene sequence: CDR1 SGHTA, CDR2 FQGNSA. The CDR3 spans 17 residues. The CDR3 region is CASSSLGTGGVTDTQYF. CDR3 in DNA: TGTGCCAGCAGCTCCTTGGGAACAGGGGGGGTTACAGATACGCAGTATTTT.

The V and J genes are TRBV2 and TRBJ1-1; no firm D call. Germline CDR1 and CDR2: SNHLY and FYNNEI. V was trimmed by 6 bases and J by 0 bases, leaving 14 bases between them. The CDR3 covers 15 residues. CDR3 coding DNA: TGTGCCAGCAGGGATGGCAGGCTTATGAACACTGAAGCTTTCTTT. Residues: CASRDGRLMNTEAFF.

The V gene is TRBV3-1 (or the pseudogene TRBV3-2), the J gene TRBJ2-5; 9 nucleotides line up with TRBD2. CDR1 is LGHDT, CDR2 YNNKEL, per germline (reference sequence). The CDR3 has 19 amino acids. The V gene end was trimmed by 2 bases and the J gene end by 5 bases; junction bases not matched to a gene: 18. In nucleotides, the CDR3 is TGTGCCAGCAGCCAATTCGCACCAGGTGGTGCGGGGGGGCGGGAGACCCAGTACTTC. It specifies CASSQFAPGGAGGRETQYF.

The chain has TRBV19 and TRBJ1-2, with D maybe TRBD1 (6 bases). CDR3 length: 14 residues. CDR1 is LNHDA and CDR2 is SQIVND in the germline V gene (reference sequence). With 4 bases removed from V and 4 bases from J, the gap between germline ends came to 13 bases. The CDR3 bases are TGTGCCAGTAGTAAAACAGGGAAAGGCTATGGCTACACCTTC. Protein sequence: CASSKTGKGYGYTF.

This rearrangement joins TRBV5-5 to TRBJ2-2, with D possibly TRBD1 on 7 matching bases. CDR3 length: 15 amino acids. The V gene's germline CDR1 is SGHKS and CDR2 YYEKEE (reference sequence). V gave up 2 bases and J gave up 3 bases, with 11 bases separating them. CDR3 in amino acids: CASSFQGGYTGELFF. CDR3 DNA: TGTGCCAGCAGCTTCCAGGGGGGTTACACCGGGGAGCTGTTTTTT.

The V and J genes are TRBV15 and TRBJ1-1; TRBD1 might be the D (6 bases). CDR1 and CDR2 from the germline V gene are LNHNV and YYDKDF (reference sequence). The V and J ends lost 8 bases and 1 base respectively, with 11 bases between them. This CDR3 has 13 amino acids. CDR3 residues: CATGLGGNTEAFF. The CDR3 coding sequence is TGTGCCACCGGGTTAGGGGGGAACACTGAAGCTTTCTTT.

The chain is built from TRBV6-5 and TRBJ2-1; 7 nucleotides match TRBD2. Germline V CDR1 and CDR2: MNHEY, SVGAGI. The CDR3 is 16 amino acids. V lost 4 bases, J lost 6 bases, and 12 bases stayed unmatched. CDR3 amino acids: CASSSGGGRVFNEQFF. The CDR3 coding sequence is TGTGCCAGCAGTTCCGGCGGAGGGAGGGTCTTCAATGAGCAGTTCTTC.

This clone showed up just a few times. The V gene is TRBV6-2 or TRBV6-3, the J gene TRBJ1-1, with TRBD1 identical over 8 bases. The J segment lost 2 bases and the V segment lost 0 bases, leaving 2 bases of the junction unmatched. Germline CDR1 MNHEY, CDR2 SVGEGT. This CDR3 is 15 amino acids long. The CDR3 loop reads CASSYSDRGNTEAFF. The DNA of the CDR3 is TGTGCCAGCAGTTACTCAGACAGGGGTAACACTGAAGCTTTCTTT.

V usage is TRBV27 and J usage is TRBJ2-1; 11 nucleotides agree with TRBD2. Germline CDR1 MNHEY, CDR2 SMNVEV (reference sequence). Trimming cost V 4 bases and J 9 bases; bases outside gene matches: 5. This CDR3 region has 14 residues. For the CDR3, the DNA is TGTGCCAGCAGTTCAACTAGCGGGAGCACTGAGCAGTTCTTC. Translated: CASSSTSGSTEQFF.

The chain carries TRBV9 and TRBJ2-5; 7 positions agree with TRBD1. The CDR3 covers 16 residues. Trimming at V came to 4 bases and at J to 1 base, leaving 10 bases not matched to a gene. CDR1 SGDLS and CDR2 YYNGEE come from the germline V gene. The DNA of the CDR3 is TGTGCCAGCAGCCCAGGGGGACAACGAATCCAAGAGACCCAGTACTTC. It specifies CASSPGGQRIQETQYF. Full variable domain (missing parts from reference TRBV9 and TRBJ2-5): DSGVTQTPKHLITATGQRVTLRCSPRSGDLSVYWYQQSLDQGLQFLIQYYNGEERAKGNILERFSAQQFPDLHSELNLSSLELGDSALYFCASSPGGQRIQETQYFGPGTRLLVL.

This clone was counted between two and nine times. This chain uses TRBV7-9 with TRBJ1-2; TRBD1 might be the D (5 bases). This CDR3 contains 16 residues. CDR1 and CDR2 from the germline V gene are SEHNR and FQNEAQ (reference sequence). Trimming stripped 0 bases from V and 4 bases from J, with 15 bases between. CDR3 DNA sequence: TGTGCCAGCAGCTTAGCTAGCGGGGCGGGAACCTATGGCTACACCTTC. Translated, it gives CASSLASGAGTYGYTF.

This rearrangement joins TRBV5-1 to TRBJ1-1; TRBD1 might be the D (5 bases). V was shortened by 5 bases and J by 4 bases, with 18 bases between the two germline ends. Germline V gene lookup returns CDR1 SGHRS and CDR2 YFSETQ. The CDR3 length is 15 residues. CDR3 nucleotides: TGCGCCAGCAGGGAGGATCCCGGGGGTTCCACTGAAGCTTTCTTT. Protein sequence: CASREDPGGSTEAFF. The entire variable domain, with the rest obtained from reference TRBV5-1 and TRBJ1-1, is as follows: KAGVTQTPRYLIKTRGQQVTLSCSPISGHRSVSWYQQTPGQGLQFLFEYFSETQRNKGNFPGRFSGRQFSNSRSEMNVSTLELGDSALYLCASREDPGGSTEAFFGQGTRLTVV.

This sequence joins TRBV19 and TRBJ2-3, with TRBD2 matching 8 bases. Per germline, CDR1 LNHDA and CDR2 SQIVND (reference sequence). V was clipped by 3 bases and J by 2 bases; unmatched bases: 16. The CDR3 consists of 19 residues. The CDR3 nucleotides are TGTGCCAGTAGTATGTGGGCGGGAGGAACCTTAAAAAACACAGATACGCAGTATTTT. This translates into CASSMWAGGTLKNTDTQYF. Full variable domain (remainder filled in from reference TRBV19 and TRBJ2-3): DGGITQSPKYLFRKEGQNVTLSCEQNLNHDAMYWYRQDPGQGLRLIYYSQIVNDFQKGDIAEGYSVSREKKESFPLTVTSAQKNPTAFYLCASSMWAGGTLKNTDTQYFGPGTRLTVL.